A single sample is the source of the 10 T cell receptor beta chains below, sequenced in a study of T cells in Graves' hyperthyroidism and ophthalmopathy. Amplification of TCR beta CDR3 regions was performed using RNA transcripts as template. TCR CDR3 underwent first-round RT-PCR with the HTBI primer set. TCRdb re-analysed the multiplex PCR reads in MiXCR, keeping a single row per CDR3 protein. The sample holds hundreds of thousands of distinct CDR3 sequences, around 15% seen once. Sequencing was carried out using blood. These receptors were obtained from a young woman with Graves' hyperthyroidism.

This clonotype has just a few counts. This chain uses TRBV10-2 with TRBJ2-7; 10 bases agree with TRBD2. Looked up from germline, CDR1 is WSHSY and CDR2 is SAAADI. CDR3 size: 13 residues. Trimming at V came to 8 bases and at J to 4 bases, leaving 5 bases not matched to a gene. The DNA for the CDR3 is TGCGCCAGCCTAGCGGGAGAGTCGTACGAGCAGTACTTC. Translating gives CASLAGESYEQYF.

Many counts were recorded for this clonotype. The chain uses TRBV20-1 and TRBJ1-5; 8 bases align to TRBD1. Germline V gene data show CDR1 as DFQATT and CDR2 as SNEGSKA (reference sequence). CDR3 length: 13 amino acids. J gave up 5 bases and V 4 bases, and 4 bases lay outside the gene matches. The CDR3 nucleotides are TGCAGTGCTACCATGACAGGGGATCAGCCCCAGCATTTT. Protein product: CSATMTGDQPQHF.

This rearrangement joins TRBV29-1 to TRBJ2-5, with TRBD2 matching 11 bases. Germline-derived CDR1 and CDR2 are SQVTM and ANQGSEA. This CDR3 spans 13 amino acids. Trimming took 5 bases from V and 5 from J; bases not matched to a gene: 4. The DNA of the CDR3 is TGCAGCGTTCTACTAGCGGGAGCGGAGACCCAGTACTTC. Amino acid sequence: CSVLLAGAETQYF.

This clonotype was counted ten times or more. The gene calls are TRBV7-9 and TRBJ2-7; D gene unclear. The ends were cut back, 1 base at V and 1 base at J, with 8 bases in the middle. In germline, CDR1 is SEHNR, CDR2 FQNEAQ (reference sequence). This CDR3 is built from 14 residues. The CDR3 DNA reads TGTGCCAGCAGCTTAGAGGGCAGGTCCTACGAGCAGTACTTC. This encodes CASSLEGRSYEQYF.

In its sample, this clonotype was seen a few times. This chain connects TRBV14 to TRBJ2-3; D is possibly TRBD2 (6 bases). Trimming left V 0 bases short and J 4 bases short, with 23 bases between. CDR1 SGHDN and CDR2 FVKESK come from the germline V gene. The CDR3 contains 19 residues. CDR3: CASSQDKEWGDVKADTQYF. The CDR3 region has the DNA TGTGCCAGCAGCCAAGATAAGGAATGGGGGGACGTTAAGGCAGATACGCAGTATTTT.

This clonotype was detected a few times. The V gene is TRBV10-3, the J gene TRBJ2-2; the D is unclear. Deletions cut 4 bases from V and 10 bases from J, with 7 bases between. Per germline, CDR1 ENHRY and CDR2 SYGVKD. The CDR3 length is 11 residues. The DNA of the CDR3 is TGTGCCATCAGTGGGAATTTGGAGCTGTTTTTT. This sequence encodes CAISGNLELFF.

This clonotype was seen ten or more times. The CDR3 nucleotides read TGTGCCTGGAGTGGACAGGGCTGGGCCGGGGAGCTGTTTTTT. This encodes CAWSGQGWAGELFF. J is TRBJ2-2 and V is TRBV30; 7 bases agree with TRBD1. This CDR3 has 14 residues. The V gene's germline CDR1 is GTSNPN and CDR2 SVGIG (reference sequence). With V trimmed by 1 base and J by 6 bases, 5 bases remained unmatched.

The chain links TRBV27 to TRBJ1-3; TRBD1 might be the D (6 bases). Germline V gene data show CDR1 as MNHEY and CDR2 as SMNVEV (reference sequence). Trimming removed 1 base at V and 8 bases at J, with 9 bases between. CDR3 length: 13 residues. In nucleotides, the CDR3 is TGTGCCAGCAGTTTATTACAGGGAGACACCATATATTTT. Residues: CASSLLQGDTIYF.

The rearrangement joins TRBV7-9 to TRBJ1-2, with D possibly matching TRBD1 (5 bases). The CDR3 loop spans 14 amino acids. Germline V gene lookup returns CDR1 SEHNR and CDR2 FQNEAQ (reference sequence). Trimming took off 4 bases at V and 8 bases at J, with 17 bases between the two ends. CDR3 coding DNA: TGTGCCAGCAGCTCTGCTTCCGGGGCTCGGGGCTACACCTTC. It yields the protein CASSSASGARGYTF. Looking up the rest from reference TRBV7-9 and TRBJ1-2 gives the full variable domain: DTGVSQNPRHKITKRGQNVTFRCDPISEHNRLYWYRQTLGQGPEFLTYFQNEAQLEKSRLLSDRFSAERPKGSFSTLEIQRTEQGDSAMYLCASSSASGARGYTFGSGTRLTVV.

The sample holds a few counts of this clonotype. The conserved phenylalanine or tryptophan is not found at the CDR3 terminus, so this likely reflects a read error. The CDR3, as DNA: TGTGCCAGCAGTTCCAAACGGAGGCCCTCCTACGAGCAGTACCTC. Residues: CASSSKRRPSYEQYL. V usage is TRBV6-1 and J usage is TRBJ2-7; TRBD2 might be the D (5 bases). CDR1 and CDR2 from the germline V gene are MNHNS and SASEGT. Trimming left V 5 bases short and J 0 bases short, with 14 bases between. There are 15 residues in the CDR3.